Below are 21 T cell receptor beta chains sequenced from a single sample in a study of cytomegalovirus exposure and HLA in healthy donors. PCR primers comprised 60 Vbeta and 13 Jbeta primers. Using immunoSEQ multiplex PCR, the repertoire was profiled, and TCRdb retains in-frame clones only, with some absent. The sample yields some 190,000 clones, 70% to 80% seen once. The sequenced sample was PBMCs. These receptors came from a woman in her fifties or sixties in good health and CMV-seronegative.

The rearrangement uses TRBV7-8 and TRBJ1-1; D might be TRBD1 (5 bases). The ends were cut back, 5 bases at V and 0 bases at J, with 13 bases in the middle. This CDR3 is 15 amino acids long. The germline V gene has CDR1 SGHVS and CDR2 FQNEAQ. The DNA for the CDR3 is TGTGCCAGCAGCAAAAATGGGGCCCTGAACACTGAAGCTTTCTTT. As protein: CASSKNGALNTEAFF.

The V and J genes are TRBV6-1 and TRBJ2-1; TRBD1 aligns across 7 bases. V shed 7 bases, J shed 3 bases, and the junction held 6 bases outside the gene matches. From germline, CDR1 is MNHNS and CDR2 SASEGT. This CDR3 has 14 residues. The chain's CDR3 is CASINRGLYNEQFF. The CDR3 region has the DNA TGTGCCAGCATAAACAGGGGCCTCTACAATGAGCAGTTCTTC.

The CDR3 region has the DNA TGTGCCAGCAGCCCCAGCGGAGCGGGAGTACCCTACGAGCAGTACTTC. This translates into CASSPSGAGVPYEQYF. V is TRBV11-2 and J is TRBJ2-7; TRBD2 matches at 8 bases. Trimming cost V 5 bases and J 2 bases; bases outside gene matches: 11. Looked up from germline, CDR1 is SGHAT and CDR2 is FQNNGV. CDR3 size: 16 residues.

This clone was seen a few times. The gene calls are TRBV5-1 and TRBJ1-3, with D uncertain. The CDR3 contains 13 residues. Germline CDR1 is SGHRS and CDR2 is YFSETQ. V lost 8 bases and J lost 4, with 13 bases in between. CDR3 loop: CASSDSQGNTIYF. The DNA of the CDR3 is TGCGCCAGTTCCGACTCCCAGGGAAACACCATATATTTT. The variable domain in full, with the rest retrieved from reference TRBV5-1 and TRBJ1-3, is KAGVTQTPRYLIKTRGQQVTLSCSPISGHRSVSWYQQTPGQGLQFLFEYFSETQRNKGNFPGRFSGRQFSNSRSEMNVSTLELGDSALYLCASSDSQGNTIYFGEGSWLTVV.

The V and J genes are TRBV28 and TRBJ1-3, with 10 bases that match TRBD1. From germline, CDR1 is MDHEN and CDR2 SYDVKM. Germline trimming cut 10 bases from V and 1 base from J; bases unmatched to any gene: 7. The CDR3 runs 15 residues. The DNA of the CDR3 is TGTGCCATTTCGCGGGGACAGGGGTCTGGAAACACCATATATTTT. It encodes CAISRGQGSGNTIYF.

V usage is TRBV5-1 and J usage is TRBJ1-2, with D possibly matching TRBD1 (5 bases). Looked up from germline, CDR1 is SGHRS and CDR2 is YFSETQ. V was shortened by 3 bases and J by 8 bases, with 14 bases between the two germline ends. The CDR3 has 13 amino acids. CDR3 amino acids: CASSSLGTGGYTF. CDR3 bases: TGCGCCAGCAGCTCCCTGGGGACTGGCGGCTACACCTTC. Full variable domain (missing parts from reference TRBV5-1 and TRBJ1-2): KAGVTQTPRYLIKTRGQQVTLSCSPISGHRSVSWYQQTPGQGLQFLFEYFSETQRNKGNFPGRFSGRQFSNSRSEMNVSTLELGDSALYLCASSSLGTGGYTFGSGTRLTVV.

The chain recombines TRBV15 with TRBJ2-1; 9 bases align to TRBD2. Germline-derived CDR1 and CDR2 are LNHNV and YYDKDF (reference sequence). With V trimmed by 0 bases and J by 10 bases, 4 bases remained unmatched. This CDR3 spans 14 amino acids. CDR3 bases: TGTGCCACCAGCAGAGACCAGCGGGAGGACGAGCAGTTCTTC. Translation gives CATSRDQREDEQFF.

This chain joins TRBV25-1 and TRBJ1-1; the D is unclear. The CDR3 covers 15 residues. Germline V gene sequence: CDR1 MGHDK, CDR2 SYGVNS. Between the trimmed V and J ends, which lost 6 bases and 0 bases, there was a span of 14 bases. Here the CDR3 DNA reads TGTGCCAGCAGACACAGCTACCCCCTGAACACTGAAGCTTTCTTT. It specifies CASRHSYPLNTEAFF. Complete variable domain (other parts from reference TRBV25-1 and TRBJ1-1): EADIYQTPRYLVIGTGKKITLECSQTMGHDKMYWYQQDPGMELHLIHYSYGVNSTEKGDLSSESTVSRIRTEHFPLTLESARPSHTSQYLCASRHSYPLNTEAFFGQGTRLTVV.

This clone has a count of ten or more. The chain uses TRBV2 and TRBJ2-1, with unresolved D. The CDR3 has 13 amino acids. Germline V lookup: CDR1 SNHLY, CDR2 FYNNEI. The V and J ends lost 6 bases and 9 bases respectively, with 15 bases between them. CDR3 nucleotide sequence: TGTGCCAGCAGCGCCGGTGTGCGGCGTGAGCAGTTCTTC. It translates to CASSAGVRREQFF. Based on the CDR3 plus reference TRBV2 and TRBJ2-1, the full variable domain is EPEVTQTPSHQVTQMGQEVILRCVPISNHLYFYWYRQILGQKVEFLVSFYNNEISEKSEIFDDQFSVERPDGSNFTLKIRSTKLEDSAMYFCASSAGVRREQFFGPGTRLTVL.

The chain carries TRBV19 and TRBJ1-2, with D possibly being TRBD1 (5 bases). The CDR3 totals 14 residues. The germline CDR1 and CDR2 sequences are LNHDA and SQIVND (reference sequence). V gave up 7 bases and J gave up 4 bases, with 16 bases separating them. CDR3 sequence reads: CASTPDTSGYGYTF. As DNA, the CDR3 is TGTGCCAGTACTCCGGACACCTCTGGCTATGGCTACACCTTC.

This clone has just a few counts. The chain recombines TRBV19 with TRBJ1-4, with D tentatively TRBD1 (6 bases). Germline V gene sequence: CDR1 LNHDA, CDR2 SQIVND (reference sequence). This CDR3 is built from 16 residues. V was cut by 3 bases and J by 5 bases, with 16 bases left in between. The CDR3, as DNA: TGTGCCAGTAGTATTCGTCCCAGGGGAAGCAATGAAAAACTGTTTTTT. Translated: CASSIRPRGSNEKLFF.

This clone came up a few times. The chain is built from TRBV11-2 and TRBJ2-2, with TRBD2 matching over 7 bases. This CDR3 has 14 amino acids. Germline V gene data show CDR1 as SGHAT and CDR2 as FQNNGV. Unmatched junction bases numbered 5, after V lost 5 bases and J lost 5 bases. The CDR3 reads CASSRWGGTGELFF. The CDR3 DNA is TGTGCCAGCAGCCGCTGGGGGGGGACCGGGGAGCTGTTTTTT.

The chain uses TRBV9 and TRBJ1-3, with a weak D call TRBD1 (6 bases). The V end was cut by 5 bases, the J end by 3 bases, with 15 bases between. The CDR3 is 15 amino acids. Germline CDR1 reads SGDLS; CDR2 reads YYNGEE. The CDR3 bases are TGTGCCAGCAGAGACCCCAGGGGCGGTGGAAACACCATATATTTT. Encoded protein: CASRDPRGGGNTIYF. Full variable domain (remainder filled in from reference TRBV9 and TRBJ1-3): DSGVTQTPKHLITATGQRVTLRCSPRSGDLSVYWYQQSLDQGLQFLIQYYNGEERAKGNILERFSAQQFPDLHSELNLSSLELGDSALYFCASRDPRGGGNTIYFGEGSWLTVV.

V usage is TRBV19 and J usage is TRBJ2-3; tentative D call: TRBD2 (5 bases). Germline-derived CDR1 and CDR2 are LNHDA and SQIVND (reference sequence). The V and J ends lost 3 bases and 2 bases respectively, with 15 bases between them. This CDR3 region has 16 residues. The CDR3 DNA follows: TGTGCCAGTAGTATGGCTGAGGGTCCTCACACAGATACGCAGTATTTT. Residues: CASSMAEGPHTDTQYF.

CDR3 in DNA: TGTGCCAGCAGCAAAGGACATCCTGCCTACGAGCAGTACTTC. Translating it yields CASSKGHPAYEQYF. V is TRBV21-1 and J is TRBJ2-7; the table's D call, TRBD1, was not checked against the DNA. TRBV21-1 is recorded as a pseudogene. This CDR3 is built from 14 residues.

This clone was seen a few times. The gene calls are TRBV4-3 and TRBJ1-6; D uncertain. Germline CDR1 and CDR2: LGHNA and YSLEER. The CDR3 contains 14 residues. The V end was cut by 0 bases, the J end by 7 bases, with 7 bases between. As DNA, the CDR3 is TGCGCCAGCAGCCAAGATTTCCGGAATTCACCCCTCCACTTT. Protein sequence: CASSQDFRNSPLHF.

This clone occurred once. The J gene is TRBJ2-3, the V gene TRBV5-6, with 7 nucleotides matching TRBD2. Germline trimming cut 6 bases from V and 2 bases from J; bases unmatched to any gene: 12. Per the germline V gene, CDR1 is SGHDT and CDR2 is YYEEEE. CDR3 length: 16 amino acids. The CDR3 loop is CASINYPGGSTDTQYF. In nucleotides, the CDR3 is TGTGCCAGCATTAACTACCCCGGGGGGTCCACAGATACGCAGTATTTT.

A word on this clone: This sample also contains other DNA sequences that code for the same CDR3. This chain connects TRBV5-1 to TRBJ2-7; no definite D call. This CDR3 has 13 residues. CDR1 is SGHRS, CDR2 YFSETQ, per germline. Trimming took 0 bases from V and 2 from J, leaving 6 bases between them. The CDR3 region has the DNA TGCGCCAGCAGCTTGGGCGGCACCTACGAGCAGTACTTC. Amino acid sequence: CASSLGGTYEQYF.

The chain carries TRBV11-3 and TRBJ2-2; TRBD1 matches at 9 bases. This CDR3 region has 15 residues. Trimming took 6 bases from V and 3 from J; bases not matched to a gene: 5. CDR1 is SGHNT and CDR2 is YENEEA in the germline V gene. CDR3 sequence reads: CASRLTGGHTGELFF. In nucleotides, the CDR3 is TGTGCCAGCAGGTTGACAGGGGGACACACCGGGGAGCTGTTTTTT.

The J gene is TRBJ2-5, the V gene TRBV6-1; weak D call: TRBD2 (5 bases). The J call is uncertain, as TRBJ2-7 better fits the DNA end. Per the germline V gene, CDR1 is MNHNS and CDR2 is SASEGT. The CDR3 spans 13 residues. The CDR3 nucleotides read TGTGCCAGCAGTGAAGGGCGGGTAGGCGAGCAGTACTTC. Protein sequence: CASSEGRVGEQYF.

This clone was recorded a few times. This chain links TRBV6-5 with TRBJ1-5, with D unresolved. V was shortened by 2 bases and J by 5 bases, with 7 bases between the two germline ends. CDR1 and CDR2 from the germline V gene are MNHEY and SVGAGI. The length of the CDR3 is 13 residues. The CDR3 loop is CASSYDGDQPQHF. The CDR3 coding sequence is TGTGCCAGCAGTTACGACGGGGATCAGCCCCAGCATTTT.